Here is one TCR beta chain with its context. This entry comes from a study of blood T cell repertoires in COVID-19. The wider study: Both acute and convalescent COVID-19 samples were obtained from the United States, Italy and Spain.

Germline CDR1 SGHTA, CDR2 FQGNSA. The CDR3 length is 18 residues. The ends lost 1 base at V and 3 bases at J; junction bases unmatched: 13. Per the study methods: Quantification of nucleated cells was approximated via reference gene primer amplification. Generated by immunoSEQ multiplex PCR, the TCRdb table keeps only in-frame clones and is missing some. V and J calls plus clone size are reproduced from that table; the DNA served to infer D and trimming. Of approximately 670,000 clones listed, 80% to 90% are singletons. This sequence joins TRBV7-2 and TRBJ1-2; 8 positions agree with TRBD1. The sequence was collected from a woman aged 18-29 years with acute or convalescent COVID-19. The specimen sequenced was peripheral blood. CDR3 coding DNA: TGTGCCAGCAGCTTAGGTGTCATTACCGGGACAGGCCACTATGGCTACACCTTC. It specifies CASSLGVITGTGHYGYTF. Full variable domain (outside the CDR3, taken from reference TRBV7-2 and TRBJ1-2): GAGVSQSPSNKVTEKGKDVELRCDPISGHTALYWYRQSLGQGLEFLIYFQGNSAPDKSGLPSDRFSAERTGGSVSTLTIQRTQQEDSAVYLCASSLGVITGTGHYGYTFGSGTRLTVV.